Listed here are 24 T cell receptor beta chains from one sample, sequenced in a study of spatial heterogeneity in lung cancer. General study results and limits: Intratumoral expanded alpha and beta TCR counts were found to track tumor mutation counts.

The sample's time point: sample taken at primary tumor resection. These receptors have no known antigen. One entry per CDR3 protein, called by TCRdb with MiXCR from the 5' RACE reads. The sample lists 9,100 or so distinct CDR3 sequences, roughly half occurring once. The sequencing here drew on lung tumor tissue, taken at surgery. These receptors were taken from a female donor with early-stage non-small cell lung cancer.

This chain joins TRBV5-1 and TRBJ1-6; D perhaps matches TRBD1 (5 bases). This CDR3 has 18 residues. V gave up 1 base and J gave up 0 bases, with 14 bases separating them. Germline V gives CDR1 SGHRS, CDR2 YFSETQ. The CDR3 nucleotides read TGCGCCAGCAGCTTGTCCACACCAGGGTTCTCCTATAATTCACCCCTCCACTTT. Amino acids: CASSLSTPGFSYNSPLHF.

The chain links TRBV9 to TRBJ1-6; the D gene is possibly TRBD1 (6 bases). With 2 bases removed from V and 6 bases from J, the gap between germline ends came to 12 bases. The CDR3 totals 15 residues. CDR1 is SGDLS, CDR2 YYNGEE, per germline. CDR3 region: CASSVRDTLNSPLHF. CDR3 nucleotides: TGTGCCAGCAGCGTTAGGGACACCCTTAATTCACCCCTCCACTTT.

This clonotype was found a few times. As DNA, the CDR3 is TGTGCCAGCAGAACCACAGGGCTGAACACTGAAGCTTTCTTT. Its protein product is CASRTTGLNTEAFF. The rearrangement uses TRBV7-2 and TRBJ1-1; TRBD1 might be the D (6 bases). Germline assignment: CDR1 SGHTA and CDR2 FQGNSA. The CDR3 sequence is 14 residues long. Trimming shortened V by 6 bases and J by 0 bases, and 11 bases separated the two germline ends.

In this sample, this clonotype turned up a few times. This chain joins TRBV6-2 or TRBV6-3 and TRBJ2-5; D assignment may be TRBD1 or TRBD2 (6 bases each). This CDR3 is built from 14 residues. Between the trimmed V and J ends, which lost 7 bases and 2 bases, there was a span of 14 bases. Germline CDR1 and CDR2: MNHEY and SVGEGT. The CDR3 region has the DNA TGTGCCAGCAAGCTCCCGGGGGCGCAAGAGACCCAGTACTTC. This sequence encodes CASKLPGAQETQYF.

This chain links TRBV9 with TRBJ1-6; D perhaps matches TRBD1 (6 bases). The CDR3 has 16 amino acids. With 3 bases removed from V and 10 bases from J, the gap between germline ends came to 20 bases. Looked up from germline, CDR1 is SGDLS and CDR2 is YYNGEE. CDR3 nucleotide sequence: TGTGCCAGCAGCGCCTCCCAGGGGATTGGAATATCACCCCTCCACTTT. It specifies CASSASQGIGISPLHF. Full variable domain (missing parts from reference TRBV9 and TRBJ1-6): DSGVTQTPKHLITATGQRVTLRCSPRSGDLSVYWYQQSLDQGLQFLIQYYNGEERAKGNILERFSAQQFPDLHSELNLSSLELGDSALYFCASSASQGIGISPLHFGNGTRLTVT.

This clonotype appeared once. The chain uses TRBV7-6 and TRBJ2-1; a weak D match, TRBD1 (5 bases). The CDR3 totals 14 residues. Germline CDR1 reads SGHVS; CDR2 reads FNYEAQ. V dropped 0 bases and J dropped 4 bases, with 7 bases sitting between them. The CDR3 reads CASSLASGYNEQFF. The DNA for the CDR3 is TGTGCCAGCAGCTTAGCGTCAGGGTACAATGAGCAGTTCTTC.

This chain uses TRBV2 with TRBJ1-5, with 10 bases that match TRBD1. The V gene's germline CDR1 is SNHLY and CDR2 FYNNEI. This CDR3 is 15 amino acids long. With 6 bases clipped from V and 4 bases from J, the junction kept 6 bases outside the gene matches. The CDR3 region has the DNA TGTGCCAGCAGAGACAGGGGGCTCGAGAATCAGCCCCAGCATTTT. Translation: CASRDRGLENQPQHF.

The CDR3 nucleotides read TGTGCCAGCAGCTTAGGACAACAGGTCTTTTATGGCTACACCTTC. Protein product: CASSLGQQVFYGYTF. The chain combines TRBV7-2 with TRBJ1-2; a weak D match, TRBD1 (5 bases). Germline-derived CDR1 and CDR2 are SGHTA and FQGNSA. This CDR3 is built from 15 residues. V gave up 1 base and J gave up 5 bases, with 14 bases separating them.

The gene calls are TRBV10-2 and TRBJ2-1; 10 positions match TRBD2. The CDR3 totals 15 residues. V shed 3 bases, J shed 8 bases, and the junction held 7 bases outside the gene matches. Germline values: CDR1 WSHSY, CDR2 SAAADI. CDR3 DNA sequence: TGCGCCAGCAGTGAAACAACTAGCGGGATCGATGAGCAGTTCTTC. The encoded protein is CASSETTSGIDEQFF.

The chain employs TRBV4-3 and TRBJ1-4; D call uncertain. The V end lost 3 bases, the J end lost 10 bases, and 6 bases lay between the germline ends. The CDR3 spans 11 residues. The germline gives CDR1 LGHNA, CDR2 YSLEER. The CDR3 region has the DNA TGCGCCAGCAGCCAGGGTGGAAAACTGTTTTTT. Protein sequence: CASSQGGKLFF.

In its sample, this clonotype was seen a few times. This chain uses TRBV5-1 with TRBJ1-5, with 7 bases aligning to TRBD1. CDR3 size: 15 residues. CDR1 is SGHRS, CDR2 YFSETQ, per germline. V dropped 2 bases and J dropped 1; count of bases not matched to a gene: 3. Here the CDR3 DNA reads TGCGCCAGCAGCTTCTGGGACAGCAGCAATCAGCCCCAGCATTTT. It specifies CASSFWDSSNQPQHF.

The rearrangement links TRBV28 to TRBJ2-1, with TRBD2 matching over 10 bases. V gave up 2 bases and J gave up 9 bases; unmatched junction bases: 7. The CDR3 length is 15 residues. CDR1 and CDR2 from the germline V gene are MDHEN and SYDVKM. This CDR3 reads CASSLRAGGPSEQFF. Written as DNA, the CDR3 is TGTGCCAGCAGTTTAAGAGCGGGGGGGCCGAGTGAGCAGTTCTTC.

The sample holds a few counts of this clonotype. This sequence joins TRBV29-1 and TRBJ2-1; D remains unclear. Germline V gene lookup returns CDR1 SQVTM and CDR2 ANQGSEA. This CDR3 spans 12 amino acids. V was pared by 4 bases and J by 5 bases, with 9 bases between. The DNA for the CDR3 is TGCAGCGTTGCAAGGACCCACAATGAGCAGTTCTTC. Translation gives CSVARTHNEQFF.

The CDR3 spells CASSLGGVGYGYTF. CDR3 in DNA: TGTGCCAGCAGCTTAGGGGGTGTGGGCTATGGCTACACCTTC. The rearrangement joins TRBV7-8 to TRBJ1-2; D gene unclear. This CDR3 is 14 amino acids long. Germline assignment: CDR1 SGHVS and CDR2 FQNEAQ. The ends were cut back, 1 base at V and 4 bases at J, with 10 bases in the middle.

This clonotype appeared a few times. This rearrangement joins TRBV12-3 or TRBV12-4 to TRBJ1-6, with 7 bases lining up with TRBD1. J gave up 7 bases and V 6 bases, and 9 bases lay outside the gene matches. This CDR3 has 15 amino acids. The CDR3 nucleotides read TGTGCCAGCAGAGAGCAGACAGGGCGCAATTCACCCCTCCACTTT. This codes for CASREQTGRNSPLHF.

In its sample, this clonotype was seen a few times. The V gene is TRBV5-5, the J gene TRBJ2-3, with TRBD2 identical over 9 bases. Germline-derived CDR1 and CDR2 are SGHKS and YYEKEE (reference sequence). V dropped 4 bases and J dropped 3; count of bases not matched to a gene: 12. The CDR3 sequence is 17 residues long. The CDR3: CASSPIPSGGFTDTQYF. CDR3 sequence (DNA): TGTGCCAGCAGCCCAATCCCCAGCGGGGGGTTTACAGATACGCAGTATTTT.

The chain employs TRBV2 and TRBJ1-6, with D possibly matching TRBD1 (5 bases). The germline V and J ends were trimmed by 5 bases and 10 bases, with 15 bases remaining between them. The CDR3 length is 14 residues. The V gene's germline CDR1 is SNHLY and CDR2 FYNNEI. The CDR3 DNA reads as TGTGCCAGCAGTCAGGGCTCTTCGGCGTCACCCCTCCACTTT. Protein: CASSQGSSASPLHF.

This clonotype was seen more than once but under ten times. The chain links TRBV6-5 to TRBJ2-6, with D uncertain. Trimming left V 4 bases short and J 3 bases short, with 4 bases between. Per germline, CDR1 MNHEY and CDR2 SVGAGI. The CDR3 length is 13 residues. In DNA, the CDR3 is TGTGCCAGCAGTTCAATTGGGGCCAACGTCCTGACTTTC. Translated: CASSSIGANVLTF.

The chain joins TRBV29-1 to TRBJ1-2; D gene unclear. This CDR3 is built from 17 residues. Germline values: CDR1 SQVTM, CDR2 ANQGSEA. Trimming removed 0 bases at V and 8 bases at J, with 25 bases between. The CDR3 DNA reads TGCAGCGTTGAAGATAGGCCGGAACCTTCCGGCCGCATGGGCTACACCTTC. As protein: CSVEDRPEPSGRMGYTF.

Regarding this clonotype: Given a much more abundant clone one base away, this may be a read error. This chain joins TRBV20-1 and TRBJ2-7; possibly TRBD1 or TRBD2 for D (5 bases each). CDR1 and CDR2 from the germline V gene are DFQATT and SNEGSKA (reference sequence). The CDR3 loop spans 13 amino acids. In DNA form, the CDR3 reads TGCGGCATAACCGGTGGGACCTCCTACGAGCAGTACTTC. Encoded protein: CGITGGTSYEQYF.

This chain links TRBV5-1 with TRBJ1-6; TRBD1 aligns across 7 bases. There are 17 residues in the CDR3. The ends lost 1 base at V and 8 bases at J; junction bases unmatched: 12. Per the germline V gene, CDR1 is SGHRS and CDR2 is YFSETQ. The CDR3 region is CASSLTVQGPFDSPLHF. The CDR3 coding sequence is TGCGCCAGCAGCTTGACCGTACAGGGGCCATTCGATTCACCCCTCCACTTT.

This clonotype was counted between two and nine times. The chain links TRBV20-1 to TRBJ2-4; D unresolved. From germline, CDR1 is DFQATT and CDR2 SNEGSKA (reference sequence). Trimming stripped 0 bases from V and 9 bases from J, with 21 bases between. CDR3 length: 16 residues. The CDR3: CSAREEGRAEVSIQYF. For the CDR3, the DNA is TGCAGTGCTAGAGAGGAAGGCCGGGCTGAGGTCTCCATTCAGTACTTC.

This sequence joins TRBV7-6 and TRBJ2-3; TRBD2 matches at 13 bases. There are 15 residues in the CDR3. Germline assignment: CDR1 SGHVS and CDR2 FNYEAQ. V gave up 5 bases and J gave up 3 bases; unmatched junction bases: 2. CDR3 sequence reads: CASSVGLAGTDTQYF. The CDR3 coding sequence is TGTGCCAGCAGCGTGGGACTAGCGGGGACAGATACGCAGTATTTT.

The CDR3 coding sequence is TGCAGTGCTAGAGGGACAGGGGACAATGAGCAGTTCTTC. Protein: CSARGTGDNEQFF. V is TRBV20-1 and J is TRBJ2-1; 9 bases align to TRBD1. Trimming took 1 base from V and 5 from J; bases not matched to a gene: 0. This CDR3 region has 13 residues. The germline CDR1 and CDR2 sequences are DFQATT and SNEGSKA (reference sequence).